This T cell receptor beta chain emerged from a study of CD8+ T cells in alopecia areata. Study-level points and caveats: Whether baseline CD8+ expansion is linked to response remains uncertain, given a single nonresponder.

The sequencing template was cDNA reverse transcribed from extracted RNA. Clones were sequenced by immunoSEQ multiplex PCR, and TCRdb holds only the in-frame ones, with some missing. The repertoire holds under 200,000 clones, with approximately 62% as singletons. Treatment given: oral pan-JAK inhibitor, 5-10 mg twice daily. Alopecia areata patients gave lesional scalp punch biopsies and peripheral blood samples. Points on this clone: What it binds is not known.

The CDR3 sequence is 15 residues long. The V gene end was trimmed by 5 bases and the J gene end by 2 bases; junction bases not matched to a gene: 10. Germline V gene lookup returns CDR1 SQVTM and CDR2 ANQGSEA. The material was CD4+ T cells sorted from blood, obtained at week 24, from a patient treated with tofacitinib. This receptor was obtained from a human donor with alopecia areata. This chain links TRBV29-1 with TRBJ1-1, with TRBD1 matching over 8 bases. CDR3 residues: CSVSTQGAGNTEAFF. The CDR3 DNA follows: TGCAGCGTTTCAACTCAGGGGGCGGGAAACACTGAAGCTTTCTTT.